This T cell receptor beta chain was found in a study of cytomegalovirus exposure and HLA in healthy donors. Looking at the study overall: There were approximately 400 genotyped donors. Of these, 81% fell in the genetic ancestry cluster associated with self-reported Caucasian donors.

In the case of this clone: Its antigen is not known.

Regarding the study as a whole: The presence/absence work took it that sequencing depth was about the same across donors.

The CDR3 is 14 amino acids. The ends lost 4 bases at V and 4 bases at J; junction bases unmatched: 3. Germline V gene data show CDR1 as SQVTM and CDR2 as ANQGSEA. PCR amplification relied on 60 Vbeta primers (plus 13 Jbeta primers). The protocol was immunoSEQ multiplex PCR, while the TCRdb copy is restricted to in-frame clones and leaves out a portion. The sample lists more than 85,000 clones, roughly 70% occurring once. The receptor comes from a middle-aged man in good health and CMV-seronegative. The rearrangement uses TRBV29-1 and TRBJ2-7, with TRBD2 matching over 14 bases. Sequencing input: PBMCs. DNA for the CDR3: TGCAGCGTTGGAGGGACTAGCGGGAGATACGAGCAGTACTTC. This gives the protein CSVGGTSGRYEQYF.